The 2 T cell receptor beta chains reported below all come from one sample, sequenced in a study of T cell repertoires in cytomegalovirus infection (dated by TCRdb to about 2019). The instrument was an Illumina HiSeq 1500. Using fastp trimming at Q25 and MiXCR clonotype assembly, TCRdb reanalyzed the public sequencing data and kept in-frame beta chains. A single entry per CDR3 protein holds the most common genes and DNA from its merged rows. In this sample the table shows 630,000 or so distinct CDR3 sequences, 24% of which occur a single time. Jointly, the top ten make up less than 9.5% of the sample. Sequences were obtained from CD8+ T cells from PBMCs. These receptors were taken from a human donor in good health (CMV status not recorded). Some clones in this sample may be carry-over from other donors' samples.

CDR3 protein: CASSPGGGGPYEQYV. CDR3 DNA: TGTGCCAGCAGCCCGGGGGGGGGCGGGCCATACGAGCAGTACGTC. This chain links TRBV7-6 with TRBJ2-7; 8 nucleotides line up with TRBD2. The CDR3 is made up of 15 amino acids. Trimming at V came to 5 bases and at J to 4 bases, leaving 10 bases not matched to a gene. Germline-derived CDR1 and CDR2 are SGHVS and FNYEAQ.

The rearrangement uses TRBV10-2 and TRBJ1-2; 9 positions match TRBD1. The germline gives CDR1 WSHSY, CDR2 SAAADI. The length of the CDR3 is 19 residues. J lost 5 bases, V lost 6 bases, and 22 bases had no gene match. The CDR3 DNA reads TGCGCCAGCAGCACCGGGACAGGGAACGGTCGATCCGTCCGGTATGGCTACACCTTC. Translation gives CASSTGTGNGRSVRYGYTF.